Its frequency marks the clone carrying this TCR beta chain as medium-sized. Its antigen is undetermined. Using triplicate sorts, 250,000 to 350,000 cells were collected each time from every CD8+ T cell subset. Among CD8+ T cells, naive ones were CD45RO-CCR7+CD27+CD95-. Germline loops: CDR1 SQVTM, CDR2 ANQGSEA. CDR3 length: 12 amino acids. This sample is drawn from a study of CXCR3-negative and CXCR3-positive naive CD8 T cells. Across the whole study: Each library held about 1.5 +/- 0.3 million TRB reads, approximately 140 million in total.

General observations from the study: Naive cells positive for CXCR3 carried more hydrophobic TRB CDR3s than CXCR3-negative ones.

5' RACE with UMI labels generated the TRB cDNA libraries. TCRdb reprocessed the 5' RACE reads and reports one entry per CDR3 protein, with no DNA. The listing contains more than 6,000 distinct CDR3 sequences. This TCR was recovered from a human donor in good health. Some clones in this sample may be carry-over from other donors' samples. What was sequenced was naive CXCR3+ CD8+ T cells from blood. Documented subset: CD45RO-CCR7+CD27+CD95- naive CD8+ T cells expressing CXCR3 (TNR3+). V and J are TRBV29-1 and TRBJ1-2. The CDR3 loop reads CSVVEEYYGYTF.